The clone carrying this T cell receptor (beta chain) was observed a handful of times. Its antigen is still unknown. These data come from a study of naive and memory T cell subsets. Study-wide findings and caveats: From naive to CM, EM and EMRA, diversity decreased and Gini increased. RNA-based TCR counts may shift with T cell activation and differentiation. Especially in CD8 cells, naive repertoires contained a few larger clonotypes, possibly CD45RA-re-expressing memory cells. Each distinct alpha or beta sequence counts as one clonotype.

Separate alpha and beta amplification began at the second PCR step. An equimolar mix of two oligonucleotides served as the beta constant-region primer for TRBC1 and TRBC2. The ligated cDNA underwent four PCR rounds using SP2 and nested alpha and beta constant-region primers. TCRdb recomputed calls from the UMI-ligation and nested PCR reads with MiXCR, one row per CDR3 protein. The table includes over 80,000 distinct CDR3 sequences, approximately 10% detected once. Per germline, CDR1 LGHNA and CDR2 YSLEER. This CDR3 comprises 20 residues. Trimming at V came to 0 bases and at J to 8 bases, leaving 18 bases not matched to a gene.

Material: naive CD4+ T cells from blood. This TCR was recovered from a human donor in good health. This chain joins TRBV4-3 and TRBJ2-1; 11 nucleotides match TRBD2. In nucleotides, the CDR3 is TGCGCCAGCAGCCAAGAGCCGGGACAGGGATTCATAGCGGGAGGGGATGAGCAGTTCTTC. Its protein is CASSQEPGQGFIAGGDEQFF.